This T cell receptor beta chain was captured by sequencing in a study of early T cells in non-severe SARS-CoV-2 infection. Looking at the study overall: The study sequenced bulk RNA from unsorted whole blood, with chains unpaired.

The CDR3 consists of 15 residues. Germline CDR1 reads ENHRY; CDR2 reads SYGVKD. V lost 6 bases, J lost 6 bases, and 18 bases lay in between. About this clonotype: Its antigen remains unknown.

Study-level points and caveats: Matching against VDJdb likely underestimated virus-specific expansions, favoring anti-spike CD8.

Tagging with unique molecular identifiers was applied to individual cDNA molecules. TCRdb independently ran MiXCR on the 5' RACE reads; one entry per CDR3 protein. This sample yields approximately 35,000 distinct CDR3 sequences, of which around 4.6% are seen a single time; 13% to 15% belongs to the top ten. This TCR derives from an adult who was a healthcare worker with PCR-confirmed SARS-CoV-2 infection or an uninfected control (not recorded which). This chain links TRBV10-3 with TRBJ2-1, with D perhaps TRBD1 or TRBD2 (5 bases each). Material: whole blood. This chain's CDR3 is CAISPGTPIPNEQFF. The CDR3 DNA reads as TGTGCCATCAGCCCCGGGACCCCTATCCCCAATGAGCAGTTCTTC.